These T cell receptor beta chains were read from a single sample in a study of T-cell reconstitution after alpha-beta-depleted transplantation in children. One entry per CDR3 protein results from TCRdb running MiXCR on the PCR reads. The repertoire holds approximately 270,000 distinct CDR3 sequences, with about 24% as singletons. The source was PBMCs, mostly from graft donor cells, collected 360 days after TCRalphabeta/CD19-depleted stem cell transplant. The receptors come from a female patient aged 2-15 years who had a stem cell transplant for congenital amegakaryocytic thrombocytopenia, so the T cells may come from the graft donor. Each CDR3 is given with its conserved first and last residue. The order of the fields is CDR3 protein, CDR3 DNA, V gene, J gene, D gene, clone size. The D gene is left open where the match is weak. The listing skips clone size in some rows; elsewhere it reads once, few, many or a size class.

cdr3_aa: CASTLRGITYEQYF
cdr3_nt: TGTGCCAGTACCTTAAGGGGTATAACCTACGAGCAGTACTTC
v_call: TRBV28
j_call: TRBJ2-7
d_call: .
clone_size: .

cdr3_aa: CAISANPYEQYF
cdr3_nt: TGTGCCATCAGTGCGAACCCCTACGAGCAGTACTTC
v_call: TRBV10-3
j_call: TRBJ2-7
d_call: .
clone_size: many

cdr3_aa: CASREDRGRFSGANVLTF
cdr3_nt: TGTGCCAGCAGGGAGGACAGGGGGCGCTTCTCTGGGGCCAACGTCCTGACTTTC
v_call: TRBV28
j_call: TRBJ2-6
d_call: TRBD1
clone_size: .

cdr3_aa: CSARLPSSGNTIYF
cdr3_nt: TGCAGTGCTAGATTACCGTCCTCTGGAAACACCATATATTTT
v_call: TRBV20-1
j_call: TRBJ1-3
d_call: .
clone_size: .

cdr3_aa: CASSYSTGGTEAFF
cdr3_nt: TGTGCCAGCAGTTACTCGACTGGGGGCACTGAAGCTTTCTTT
v_call: TRBV6-5
j_call: TRBJ1-1
d_call: .
clone_size: .

cdr3_aa: CSARDLADNEQFF
cdr3_nt: TGCAGTGCTAGAGATCTAGCGGACAATGAGCAGTTCTTC
v_call: TRBV20-1
j_call: TRBJ2-1
d_call: TRBD2
clone_size: few

cdr3_aa: CASSFGFSYEQYF
cdr3_nt: TGTGCCAGCAGTTTTGGATTCTCCTACGAGCAGTACTTC
v_call: TRBV27
j_call: TRBJ2-7
d_call: .
clone_size: few

cdr3_aa: CASSQAGGWANVLTF
cdr3_nt: TGTGCCAGCAGCCAAGCTGGGGGATGGGCCAACGTCCTGACTTTC
v_call: TRBV3-1
j_call: TRBJ2-6
d_call: .
clone_size: few

cdr3_aa: CASSQDTQSSGNTIYF
cdr3_nt: TGCGCCAGCAGCCAAGATACACAGAGCTCTGGAAACACCATATATTTT
v_call: TRBV4-3
j_call: TRBJ1-3
d_call: .
clone_size: few

cdr3_aa: CASSSADSRADEQFF
cdr3_nt: TGCGCCAGCAGCTCCGCCGACTCAAGGGCCGATGAGCAGTTCTTC
v_call: TRBV5-1
j_call: TRBJ2-1
d_call: .
clone_size: few

cdr3_aa: CASSLGGQGAGELFF
cdr3_nt: TGCGCCAGCAGCTTGGGGGGACAGGGCGCCGGGGAGCTGTTTTTT
v_call: TRBV5-1
j_call: TRBJ2-2
d_call: TRBD1
clone_size: .

cdr3_aa: CASSDSGWVVPHEQFF
cdr3_nt: TGTGCCAGCAGCGATTCCGGCTGGGTGGTTCCCCATGAGCAGTTCTTC
v_call: TRBV6-2/TRBV6-3
j_call: TRBJ2-1
d_call: .
clone_size: few

cdr3_aa: CASSYSLVSSYDGYTF
cdr3_nt: TGTGCCAGCAGTTACTCGCTGGTTTCGAGTTATGATGGCTACACCTTC
v_call: TRBV6-5
j_call: TRBJ1-2
d_call: .
clone_size: .

cdr3_aa: CASSQDRDRGSYEQYF
cdr3_nt: TGCGCCAGCAGCCAGGACCGGGACAGGGGCTCCTACGAGCAGTACTTC
v_call: TRBV4-1
j_call: TRBJ2-7
d_call: TRBD1
clone_size: many

cdr3_aa: CASSQRRGTSYEQYF
cdr3_nt: TGTGCCAGCAGCCAGAGGAGGGGGACCTCCTACGAGCAGTACTTC
v_call: TRBV6-1
j_call: TRBJ2-7
d_call: .
clone_size: .

cdr3_aa: CASSLDFGGGGQETQYF
cdr3_nt: TGTGCCAGCAGCTTGGATTTCGGTGGGGGGGGCCAAGAGACCCAGTACTTC
v_call: TRBV5-5
j_call: TRBJ2-5
d_call: TRBD2
clone_size: .

cdr3_aa: CSASWRSTQETQYF
cdr3_nt: TGCAGTGCTAGTTGGCGGTCTACCCAAGAGACCCAGTACTTC
v_call: TRBV20-1
j_call: TRBJ2-5
d_call: .
clone_size: .